This T cell receptor (beta chain) was identified in a study of shared clonotypes between healthy human individuals. The assay ran at deep level. The table came from immunoSEQ multiplex PCR; TCRdb's copy has only in-frame clones and leaves some out. Of more than 80,000 clones listed, under 70% were seen once; the top ten hold about 48%. Study findings and constraints: Generation probabilities of non-shared clonotypes were lower (relative to those shared by all four donors).

V dropped 1 base and J dropped 9; count of bases not matched to a gene: 16. Per the germline V gene, CDR1 is MGHRA and CDR2 is YSYEKL. The length of the CDR3 is 19 residues. This clone appeared once. The antigen is unknown. The TCR was taken from a man aged 25-45 years in good health. The sample taken for sequencing was memory CD8+ T cells sorted from blood. The subset: CD45RO+ cells pooled with CCR7-negative TemRA cells. This chain connects TRBV4-1 to TRBJ2-1; TRBD2 agrees at 12 bases. The CDR3 reads CASSQVWRLAGEGFCEQFF. The CDR3 coding sequence is TGCGCCAGCAGCCAAGTCTGGAGACTAGCGGGAGAAGGTTTTTGTGAGCAGTTCTTC.